This is a list of T cell receptor beta chains from one sample in a study of PD-1 blockade in classical Hodgkin lymphoma. The table came from immunoSEQ multiplex PCR; TCRdb's copy has only in-frame clones and leaves some out. The profile covers roughly 68,000 clones, with 93% appearing a single time and roughly 2.5% taken by the ten largest. Sequenced input: peripheral blood mononuclear cells (PBMCs). These TCRs come from a human donor with classical Hodgkin lymphoma. Both conserved end residues are part of each CDR3. D genes are given only for firm matches. Expanded clones are given a class, and other clones once, few, many or no size at all.

V	size	D	J	length	CDR3	DNA
TRBV5-4	NA	TRBD2	TRBJ2-3	17	CASSLGGTSGVSDTQYF	TGTGCCAGCTCCCTAGGTGGCACTAGCGGTGTGTCAGATACGCAGTATTTT
TRBV18	NA	NA	TRBJ2-7	17	CASSPVEYGDHSYEQYF	TGTGCCAGCTCACCGGTGGAGTACGGGGATCACTCCTACGAGCAGTACTTC
TRBV5-4	NA	NA	TRBJ1-1	15	CASSLARGMNTEAFF	TGTGCCAGCAGCTTGGCCCGGGGGATGAACACTGAAGCTTTCTTT
TRBV6-6	NA	TRBD1	TRBJ2-7	15	CASSFGQGSFYEQYF	TGTGCCAGCAGTTTTGGACAGGGCAGTTTCTACGAGCAGTACTTC
TRBV6-1	NA	TRBD2	TRBJ2-3	16	CASSGVRTSGSDTQYF	TGTGCCAGCAGTGGGGTAAGGACTAGCGGTTCAGATACGCAGTATTTT
TRBV6-5	NA	NA	TRBJ2-7	13	CASSSWRGGEQYF	TGTGCCAGCAGTTCGTGGAGGGGAGGCGAGCAGTACTTC
TRBV6-5	NA	NA	TRBJ1-6	15	CASSYSGGDNSPLHF	TGTGCCAGCAGTTACTCGGGGGGGGATAATTCACCCCTCCACTTT
TRBV2	few	TRBD2	TRBJ2-2	16	CASSLTSGSYTGELFF	TGTGCCAGCAGCCTCACTAGCGGGAGTTACACCGGGGAGCTGTTTTTT
TRBV18	NA	NA	TRBJ2-1	14	CASSPLRENNEQFF	TGTGCCAGCTCGCCATTACGAGAAAACAATGAGCAGTTCTTC
TRBV28	few	TRBD1	TRBJ1-2	13	CASSRGQGGGYTF	TGTGCCAGCAGCCGGGGACAGGGAGGAGGCTACACCTTC
TRBV19	NA	NA	TRBJ1-5	13	CASSDTLSQPQHF	TGTGCCAGTAGTGACACGCTCAGTCAGCCCCAGCATTTT
TRBV7-2	NA	NA	TRBJ1-6	16	CASSSPWGVNNSPLHF	TGTGCCAGCAGCTCGCCGTGGGGGGTAAATAATTCACCCCTCCACTTT
TRBV5-1	NA	NA	TRBJ1-2	13	CASSLEDKVGYTF	TGCGCCAGCAGCTTGGAGGATAAGGTTGGCTACACCTTC
TRBV25-1	NA	NA	TRBJ1-4	15	CASSEGLRGREKLFF	TGTGCCAGCAGTGAGGGGTTGAGGGGCAGGGAAAAACTGTTTTTT
TRBV18	NA	NA	TRBJ2-3	13	CASSPRRIDTQYF	TGTGCCAGCTCACCTCGGCGTATAGATACGCAGTATTTT
TRBV7-2	NA	NA	TRBJ1-1	13	CAILTGENTEAFF	TGTGCCATCCTCACGGGGGAGAACACTGAAGCTTTCTTT
TRBV10-3	NA	NA	TRBJ2-1	16	CAISESTTGLYNEQFF	TGTGCCATCAGTGAGTCAACGACGGGTTTGTACAATGAGCAGTTCTTC
TRBV28	NA	TRBD1	TRBJ1-5	15	CASSLTGGSLQPQHF	TGTGCCAGCAGTTTGACAGGGGGCAGTCTACAGCCCCAGCATTTT
TRBV25-1	NA	NA	TRBJ1-1	12	CASSDGHTEAFF	TGTGCCAGCAGTGACGGACACACTGAAGCTTTCTTT
TRBV5-4	NA	NA	TRBJ1-5	15	CASSLQPGNNQPQHF	TGTGCCAGCAGCTTGCAGCCAGGGAACAATCAGCCCCAGCATTTT
TRBV5-1	NA	TRBD2	TRBJ2-1	16	CASSTLGSGENNEQFF	TGCGCCAGCAGCACCTTGGGGAGCGGGGAAAACAATGAGCAGTTCTTC
TRBV5-1	NA	TRBD2	TRBJ2-3	14	CASSAGGLTDTQYF	TGCGCCAGCAGCGCGGGGGGGCTCACAGATACGCAGTATTTT
TRBV11-3	once	TRBD1	TRBJ2-1	16	CASSSIAGTGDNEQFF	TGTGCCAGCAGCTCAATAGCAGGGACAGGGGACAATGAGCAGTTCTTC
TRBV6-1	NA	NA	TRBJ1-3	13	CASSATSGNTIYF	TGTGCCAGCAGTGCGACCTCTGGAAACACCATATATTTT
TRBV5-4	once	NA	TRBJ2-6	15	CASSFTASGANVLTF	TGTGCCAGCAGCTTTACAGCCTCTGGGGCCAACGTCCTGACTTTC
TRBV10-2	once	TRBD1	TRBJ2-3	16	CASRLHGQGRLNTQYF	TGCGCCAGCAGACTACATGGACAGGGCCGCCTTAATACGCAGTATTTT
TRBV12-5	NA	NA	TRBJ2-7	13	CASGLEGVGEQYF	TGTGCTAGTGGTTTGGAAGGGGTGGGCGAGCAGTACTTC
TRBV4-1	NA	NA	TRBJ2-3	13	CASSQDPGNTQYF	TGCGCCAGCAGCCAAGACCCCGGGAATACGCAGTATTTT
TRBV4-1	NA	NA	TRBJ2-4	16	CASSSTQGARGDIQYF	TGCGCCAGCAGCTCAACGCAAGGGGCTAGAGGGGACATTCAGTACTTC
TRBV6-5	NA	NA	TRBJ1-6	13	CASSYSYNSPLHF	TGTGCCAGCAGTTACAGTTATAATTCACCCCTCCACTTT
TRBV9	NA	TRBD1	TRBJ2-1	14	CASSPGTAYNEQFF	TGTGCCAGCAGCCCTGGGACAGCGTACAATGAGCAGTTCTTC
TRBV11-3	NA	NA	TRBJ1-2	14	CASSLDDSPRGYTF	TGTGCCAGCAGCTTAGATGACTCGCCAAGAGGCTACACCTTC
TRBV27	NA	TRBD1	TRBJ2-7	14	CASSWTGKAYEQYF	TGTGCCAGCAGTTGGACAGGGAAGGCCTACGAGCAGTACTTC
TRBV4-3	NA	TRBD2	TRBJ2-7	15	CASSPAGGPFYEQYF	TGCGCCAGCAGCCCTGCGGGAGGGCCCTTCTACGAGCAGTACTTC
TRBV7-7	NA	TRBD1	TRBJ2-1	15	CASSFGQGVSSEQFF	TGTGCCAGCAGCTTCGGACAGGGGGTTTCGAGTGAGCAGTTCTTC
TRBV20-1	NA	NA	TRBJ1-5	10	CSVGNQPQHF	TGCAGTGTCGGGAATCAGCCCCAGCATTTT
TRBV29-1	NA	NA	TRBJ2-3	17	CSVEEGGQGAITDTQYF	TGCAGCGTTGAAGAGGGGGGGCAGGGGGCGATAACAGATACGCAGTATTTT
TRBV6-6	NA	NA	TRBJ2-2	14	CASSRLEPTGELFF	TGTGCCAGCAGTCGACTAGAGCCCACCGGGGAGCTGTTTTTT
TRBV12-5	NA	NA	TRBJ1-1	13	CASGLRLNTEAFF	TGTGCTAGTGGTCTAAGATTGAACACTGAAGCTTTCTTT
TRBV28	once	TRBD1	TRBJ1-2	17	CASSLFLGQNGDYGYTF	TGTGCCAGCAGTTTATTCTTGGGACAGAACGGCGACTATGGCTACACCTTC
TRBV5-4	NA	NA	TRBJ2-1	14	CASSPAQALNEQFF	TGTGCCAGCAGCCCGGCTCAGGCCCTCAATGAGCAGTTCTTC
TRBV4-1	NA	NA	TRBJ2-2	18	CASSFTATRPVMGGELFF	TGCGCCAGCAGCTTCACGGCAACTAGACCAGTGATGGGCGGGGAGCTGTTTTTT
TRBV18	NA	NA	TRBJ2-3	14	CASSLTLGTDTQYF	TGTGCCAGCTCACTAACCCTCGGCACAGATACGCAGTATTTT
TRBV11-2	NA	TRBD2	TRBJ2-1	17	CASSHFRLAGRDNEQFF	TGTGCCAGCAGCCATTTTAGACTAGCGGGAAGGGACAATGAGCAGTTCTTC
TRBV6-5	NA	TRBD2	TRBJ2-7	14	CASISTGGSYEQYF	TGTGCCAGCATCTCCACCGGGGGGTCCTACGAGCAGTACTTC
TRBV6-1	NA	TRBD1	TRBJ1-1	14	CATLPGQGGYGAFF	TGTGCCACCTTACCGGGACAGGGGGGATATGGAGCTTTCTTT